The 28 T cell receptor beta chains below were found in one sample sequenced in a study of cytomegalovirus exposure and HLA in healthy donors. The table came from immunoSEQ multiplex PCR; TCRdb's copy has only in-frame clones and leaves some out. Among over 250,000 clones listed, around 90% were seen once. The sample comprised PBMCs. The receptors were sampled from a woman in her 30s in good health and CMV-seropositive.

Notes on this clone: Different DNA sequences within this sample yield the same CDR3. The gene calls are TRBV7-9 and TRBJ1-5; D gene uncertain. V gave up 1 base and J gave up 0 bases, with 4 bases separating them. Germline V CDR1 and CDR2: SEHNR, FQNEAQ (reference sequence). The CDR3 is 14 residues long. The CDR3 reads CASSLGTSNQPQHF. The CDR3 DNA sequence: TGTGCCAGCAGCTTAGGGACTAGCAATCAGCCCCAGCATTTT.

The rearrangement links TRBV7-2 to TRBJ1-5, with TRBD1 identical over 7 bases. Germline-derived CDR1 and CDR2 are SGHTA and FQGNSA. Unmatched junction bases numbered 11, after V lost 5 bases and J lost 4 bases. CDR3 length: 16 amino acids. CDR3 loop: CASSGSGTEPNQPQHF. The CDR3 nucleotides read TGTGCCAGCAGCGGATCCGGGACAGAACCTAATCAGCCCCAGCATTTT. Drawing the rest from reference TRBV7-2 and TRBJ1-5, the complete variable domain is GAGVSQSPSNKVTEKGKDVELRCDPISGHTALYWYRQSLGQGLEFLIYFQGNSAPDKSGLPSDRFSAERTGGSVSTLTIQRTQQEDSAVYLCASSGSGTEPNQPQHFGDGTRLSIL.

J is TRBJ2-7 and V is TRBV28, with 9 bases matching TRBD1. This CDR3 contains 14 residues. Germline trimming cut 6 bases from V and 2 bases from J; bases unmatched to any gene: 5. CDR1 MDHEN and CDR2 SYDVKM come from the germline V gene. CDR3 residues: CASRRTGVTYEQYF. DNA for the CDR3: TGTGCCAGCAGACGGACAGGGGTTACCTACGAGCAGTACTTC.

The chain joins TRBV5-1 to TRBJ2-4; D is unresolved. The CDR3 loop spans 13 amino acids. Trimming stripped 4 bases from V and 5 bases from J, with 10 bases between. Per germline, CDR1 SGHRS and CDR2 YFSETQ. In DNA, the CDR3 is TGCGCCAGCAGCCTCGACGGAGAAAACATTCAGTACTTC. It specifies CASSLDGENIQYF.

A single count supports this clone. This chain connects TRBV27 to TRBJ2-6; the D is unclear. Germline CDR1 MNHEY, CDR2 SMNVEV (reference sequence). The V gene lost 0 bases and the J gene lost 0 bases, with 0 bases spanning the gap. The CDR3 totals 14 residues. CDR3 in DNA: TGTGCCAGCAGTTTATCCTCTGGGGCCAACGTCCTGACTTTC. This codes for CASSLSSGANVLTF. The entire variable domain, with the rest obtained from reference TRBV27 and TRBJ2-6, is as follows: EAQVTQNPRYLITVTGKKLTVTCSQNMNHEYMSWYRQDPGLGLRQIYYSMNVEVTDKGDVPEGYKVSRKEKRNFPLILESPSPNQTSLYFCASSLSSGANVLTFGAGSRLTVL.

This rearrangement joins TRBV7-2 to TRBJ2-1, with 9 nucleotides matching TRBD2. CDR1 is SGHTA and CDR2 is FQGNSA in the germline V gene. The CDR3 loop spans 14 amino acids. V lost 5 bases and J lost 5; bases outside the gene matches: 4. As DNA, the CDR3 is TGTGCCAGCAGCCGGACTAGCGCCAACAATGAGCAGTTCTTC. Protein: CASSRTSANNEQFF.

The CDR3: CSVRTGTGVSSGNTIYF. In nucleotides, the CDR3 is TGCAGCGTTAGAACCGGGACAGGGGTTTCCTCTGGAAACACCATATATTTT. This sequence joins TRBV29-1 and TRBJ1-3, with 10 bases identical to TRBD1. The V gene's germline CDR1 is SQVTM and CDR2 ANQGSEA. There are 17 residues in the CDR3. The V segment lost 5 bases and the J segment 0 bases; nucleotides outside the gene matches: 10.

This sequence joins TRBV5-1 and TRBJ1-3; D remains unclear. Germline CDR1 reads SGHRS; CDR2 reads YFSETQ. CDR3 length equals 14 residues. V was pared by 0 bases and J by 2 bases, with 6 bases between. Written as DNA, the CDR3 is TGCGCCAGCAGCTTGGGGACGCCTGGAAACACCATATATTTT. This codes for CASSLGTPGNTIYF.

This rearrangement joins TRBV7-2 to TRBJ2-6, with TRBD1 identical over 11 bases. The length of the CDR3 is 18 residues. Unmatched junction bases numbered 2, after V lost 1 base and J lost 0 bases. Germline values: CDR1 SGHTA, CDR2 FQGNSA. This CDR3 is CASSLVGTGGSGANVLTF. The CDR3 DNA follows: TGTGCCAGCAGCTTAGTCGGGACAGGGGGCTCTGGGGCCAACGTCCTGACTTTC.

With respect to this clone: Within the sample, other DNA sequences also encode this same CDR3. CDR3 amino acids: CAWSVQGYEQYF. The DNA for the CDR3 is TGTGCCTGGAGTGTACAGGGATACGAGCAGTACTTC. The gene calls are TRBV30 and TRBJ2-7, with D possibly matching TRBD1 (6 bases). CDR1 is GTSNPN, CDR2 SVGIG, per germline (reference sequence). Deletions cut 0 bases from V and 4 bases from J, with 7 bases between. This CDR3 is 12 amino acids long.

This sequence joins TRBV7-9 and TRBJ2-3; 10 nucleotides line up with TRBD1. V shed 4 bases and J 3 bases; nucleotides not matched to a gene: 10. Germline assignment: CDR1 SEHNR and CDR2 FQNEAQ (reference sequence). This CDR3 has 17 amino acids. Here the CDR3 reads CASSSDRGRRTTDTQYF. The CDR3 DNA follows: TGTGCCAGCAGCTCAGACAGGGGGCGCAGGACAACAGATACGCAGTATTTT.

The chain combines TRBV27 with TRBJ1-1; no definite D call. V was pared by 0 bases and J by 1 base, with 12 bases between. Per germline, CDR1 MNHEY and CDR2 SMNVEV (reference sequence). This CDR3 is 16 amino acids long. CDR3 sequence: CASSLSVVSPNTEAFF. The CDR3 DNA sequence: TGTGCCAGCAGTTTATCTGTTGTCAGCCCGAACACTGAAGCTTTCTTT.

The table lists this clone with a few counts. J is TRBJ2-1 and V is TRBV7-6; 10 bases line up with TRBD2. This CDR3 has 15 amino acids. J lost 7 bases, V lost 4 bases, and 7 bases had no gene match. The germline gives CDR1 SGHVS, CDR2 FNYEAQ. In DNA, the CDR3 is TGTGCCAGCAGCTCGAGCGGGAGGGCACTAAATGAGCAGTTCTTC. Translated: CASSSSGRALNEQFF.

CDR3 sequence (DNA): TGTGCCACCAGCAGGGCCGGGACAGGAAGCTCCTACGAGCAGTACTTC. It specifies CATSRAGTGSSYEQYF. The V gene is TRBV15, the J gene TRBJ2-7, with TRBD1 identical over 8 bases. In germline, CDR1 is LNHNV, CDR2 YYDKDF (reference sequence). CDR3 length: 16 amino acids. J lost 0 bases, V lost 3 bases, and 7 bases had no gene match.

The chain recombines TRBV7-9 with TRBJ1-2; TRBD1 matches at 10 bases. Germline V gives CDR1 SEHNR, CDR2 FQNEAQ (reference sequence). With 1 base clipped from V and 10 bases from J, the junction kept 9 bases outside the gene matches. The CDR3 consists of 15 residues. CDR3: CASSLGQGALLDYTF. CDR3 DNA: TGTGCCAGCAGCTTAGGACAGGGGGCCCTTCTTGACTACACCTTC.

The CDR3 region is CASSLVPGGRASYEQYF. The CDR3 DNA reads TGTGCCAGCAGCTTAGTCCCGGGCGGGAGGGCTTCCTACGAGCAGTACTTC. V usage is TRBV7-9 and J usage is TRBJ2-7; TRBD2 agrees at 9 bases. Per germline, CDR1 SEHNR and CDR2 FQNEAQ (reference sequence). The CDR3 loop spans 17 amino acids. The V gene end was trimmed by 1 base and the J gene end by 1 base; junction bases not matched to a gene: 8.

This chain uses TRBV7-9 with TRBJ1-1, with TRBD1 identical over 8 bases. Looked up from germline, CDR1 is SEHNR and CDR2 is FQNEAQ (reference sequence). The CDR3 length is 15 residues. V was clipped by 5 bases and J by 1 base; unmatched bases: 6. CDR3 DNA: TGTGCCAGCAGCGTAAGGACAGGGCCGAACACTGAAGCTTTCTTT. It yields the protein CASSVRTGPNTEAFF. Full variable domain (rest looked up from reference TRBV7-9 and TRBJ1-1): DTGVSQNPRHKITKRGQNVTFRCDPISEHNRLYWYRQTLGQGPEFLTYFQNEAQLEKSRLLSDRFSAERPKGSFSTLEIQRTEQGDSAMYLCASSVRTGPNTEAFFGQGTRLTVV.

The chain recombines TRBV6-5 with TRBJ1-2; maybe TRBD1 (6 bases). Between the trimmed V and J ends, which lost 2 bases and 0 bases, there was a span of 10 bases. The CDR3 extends over 15 amino acids. Germline V gene lookup returns CDR1 MNHEY and CDR2 SVGAGI. CDR3 sequence: CASSYGQTSNYGYTF. The CDR3 DNA is TGTGCCAGCAGTTACGGACAGACGTCTAACTATGGCTACACCTTC.

In this sample, this clone turned up once. The chain links TRBV9 to TRBJ1-4, with 9 nucleotides matching TRBD1. CDR1 and CDR2 (germline): SGDLS, YYNGEE. The CDR3 totals 15 residues. Germline trimming cut 4 bases from V and 3 bases from J; bases unmatched to any gene: 4. The chain's CDR3 is CASSSRQGANEKLFF. The CDR3 coding sequence is TGTGCCAGCAGCTCAAGACAGGGGGCTAATGAAAAACTGTTTTTT.

CDR3 DNA: TGTGCCAGCAGCCAAGGGGACGGGGGGGATCTTGGGCAGTTCTTC. The encoded protein is CASSQGDGGDLGQFF. This sequence joins TRBV4-2 and TRBJ2-1, with 8 bases matching TRBD2. CDR3 length equals 15 residues. CDR1 is LGHNA and CDR2 is YNFKEQ in the germline V gene. V lost 1 base and J lost 12; bases outside the gene matches: 11.

The V gene is TRBV7-2, the J gene TRBJ1-1, with D perhaps TRBD1 (5 bases). Trimming took 1 base from V and 2 from J, leaving 20 bases between them. The germline V gene has CDR1 SGHTA and CDR2 FQGNSA. CDR3 size: 18 residues. The CDR3 here is CASSLDVESGRVNTEAFF. CDR3 in DNA: TGTGCCAGCAGCTTAGACGTTGAGTCAGGCAGGGTAAACACTGAAGCTTTCTTT.

This clone has a handful of counts. The rearrangement links TRBV2 to TRBJ2-3; D unclear. The germline CDR1 and CDR2 sequences are SNHLY and FYNNEI. V was clipped by 10 bases and J by 6 bases, with 20 bases between them. This CDR3 region has 14 residues. The CDR3 sequence is CATTGWETTDTQYF. The DNA for the CDR3 is TGTGCCACCACCGGTTGGGAAACTACGGATACGCAGTATTTT.

J is TRBJ1-5 and V is TRBV18; tentative D call: TRBD1 (5 bases). Trimming stripped 6 bases from V and 4 bases from J, with 16 bases between. The CDR3 runs to 15 residues. CDR1 KGHSH and CDR2 LQKENI come from the germline V gene. CDR3 protein: CASSLLEGWNQPQHF. DNA for the CDR3: TGTGCCAGCTCCCTGTTGGAGGGGTGGAATCAGCCCCAGCATTTT.

This clone was observed once. This rearrangement joins TRBV5-1 to TRBJ2-7, with TRBD1 matching over 10 bases. This CDR3 region has 14 residues. J lost 7 bases, V lost 4 bases, and 8 bases had no gene match. The germline V gene encodes CDR1 SGHRS and CDR2 YFSETQ. The CDR3, as DNA: TGCGCCAGCAGCCAGACAGGGGGCGCGTCAGAGCAGTACTTC. Translation gives CASSQTGGASEQYF.

This clone appeared a few times. V usage is TRBV7-9 and J usage is TRBJ1-2, with a possible D match to TRBD1 (5 bases). With 2 bases removed from V and 5 bases from J, the gap between germline ends came to 15 bases. In germline, CDR1 is SEHNR, CDR2 FQNEAQ (reference sequence). The CDR3 spans 15 residues. In DNA, the CDR3 is TGTGCCAGCAGCTTACCAGGGTTGGAGGGGTATGGCTACACCTTC. This codes for CASSLPGLEGYGYTF. The entire variable domain, with the rest obtained from reference TRBV7-9 and TRBJ1-2, is as follows: DTGVSQNPRHKITKRGQNVTFRCDPISEHNRLYWYRQTLGQGPEFLTYFQNEAQLEKSRLLSDRFSAERPKGSFSTLEIQRTEQGDSAMYLCASSLPGLEGYGYTFGSGTRLTVV.

As DNA, the CDR3 is TGTGCCAGCTCACCATCCGAGTTCACTGAAGCTTTCTTT. Translating it yields CASSPSEFTEAFF. This chain uses TRBV18 with TRBJ1-1, with unresolved D. V was shortened by 2 bases and J by 4 bases, with 8 bases between the two germline ends. CDR3 length: 13 residues. Per the germline V gene, CDR1 is KGHSH and CDR2 is LQKENI.

This clone was recorded once. The chain couples TRBV5-4 to TRBJ1-4; TRBD1 matches 11 bases. Trimming cost V 4 bases and J 5 bases; bases outside gene matches: 10. Germline V gives CDR1 SGHNT, CDR2 YYREEE (reference sequence). The CDR3 covers 17 residues. The CDR3 DNA reads as TGTGCCAGCAGCACCGGGACAGGGGGTTTAGGAAATGAAAAACTGTTTTTT. As protein: CASSTGTGGLGNEKLFF.

V and J are TRBV6-5 and TRBJ2-7; 9 nucleotides agree with TRBD1. The CDR3 length is 16 residues. CDR1 is MNHEY, CDR2 SVGAGI, per germline. Trimming cost V 2 bases and J 4 bases; bases outside gene matches: 9. The CDR3 region is CASSYGTGTGRYEQYF. CDR3 nucleotides: TGTGCCAGCAGTTACGGAACCGGGACAGGGAGATACGAGCAGTACTTC.